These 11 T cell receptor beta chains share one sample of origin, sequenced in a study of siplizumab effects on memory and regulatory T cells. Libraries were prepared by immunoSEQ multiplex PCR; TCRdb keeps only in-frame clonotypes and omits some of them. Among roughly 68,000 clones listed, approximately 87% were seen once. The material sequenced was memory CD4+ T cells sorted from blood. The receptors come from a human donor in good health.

The CDR3 DNA reads TGTGCCTGGATTAGTACAGAATATAATTCACCCCTCCACTTT. The encoded protein is CAWISTEYNSPLHF. The chain carries TRBV30 and TRBJ1-6; no clear D gene. Germline assignment: CDR1 GTSNPN and CDR2 SVGIG (reference sequence). The V and J ends lost 4 bases and 4 bases respectively, with 11 bases between them. The CDR3 is made up of 14 amino acids.

CDR3 amino acids: CASRLRQGVKDTQYF. DNA of the CDR3: TGTGCCAGCAGGCTTCGACAGGGCGTTAAGGATACGCAGTATTTT. The V call is TRBV27, the J call TRBJ2-3, with 7 bases that match TRBD1. The V segment lost 6 bases and the J segment 6 bases; nucleotides outside the gene matches: 12. CDR3 length equals 15 residues. The germline CDR1 and CDR2 sequences are MNHEY and SMNVEV (reference sequence).

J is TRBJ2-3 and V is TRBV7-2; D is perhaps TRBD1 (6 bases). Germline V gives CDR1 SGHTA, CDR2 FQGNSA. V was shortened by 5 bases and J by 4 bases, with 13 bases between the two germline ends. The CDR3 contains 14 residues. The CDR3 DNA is TGTGCCAGCAGCCAAAACGCAGGGGCAGATACGCAGTATTTT. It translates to CASSQNAGADTQYF.

CDR3 DNA: TGTGCCATCAGTAAAGGCGGACAGAGTAATTCACCCCTCCACTTT. Translation: CAISKGGQSNSPLHF. This rearrangement joins TRBV10-3 to TRBJ1-6; D is perhaps TRBD1 (6 bases). V lost 5 bases and J 6 bases, leaving 14 bases between the germline ends. The CDR3 is 15 residues long. From germline, CDR1 is ENHRY and CDR2 SYGVKD.

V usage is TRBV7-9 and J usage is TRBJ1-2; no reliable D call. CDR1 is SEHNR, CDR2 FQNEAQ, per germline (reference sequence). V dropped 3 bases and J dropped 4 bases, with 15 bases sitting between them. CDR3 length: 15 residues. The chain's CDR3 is CASSFEFEGTYGYTF. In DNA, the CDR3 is TGTGCCAGCAGCTTTGAATTTGAGGGTACCTATGGCTACACCTTC.

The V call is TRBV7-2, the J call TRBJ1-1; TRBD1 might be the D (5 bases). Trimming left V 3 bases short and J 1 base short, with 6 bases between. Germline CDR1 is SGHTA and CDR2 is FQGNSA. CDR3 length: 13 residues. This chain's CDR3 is CASSFGANTEAFF. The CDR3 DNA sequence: TGTGCCAGCAGCTTCGGGGCGAACACTGAAGCTTTCTTT.

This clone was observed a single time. Here the CDR3 reads CSVGQSGYTF. The CDR3, as DNA: TGCAGCGTTGGACAGAGCGGCTACACCTTC. The gene calls are TRBV29-1 and TRBJ1-2, with D possibly matching TRBD1 (5 bases). V was trimmed by 4 bases and J by 8 bases, leaving 8 bases between them. CDR3 length equals 10 residues. Germline assignment: CDR1 SQVTM and CDR2 ANQGSEA. The full variable domain, with the rest looked up from reference TRBV29-1 and TRBJ1-2, is SAVISQKPSRDICQRGTSLTIQCQVDSQVTMMFWYRQQPGQSLTLIATANQGSEATYESGFVIDKFPISRPNLTFSTLTVSNMSPEDSSIYLCSVGQSGYTFGSGTRLTVV.

The chain's CDR3 is CASSTFRTGLNTEAFF. CDR3 DNA: TGTGCCAGCAGCACATTTAGGACAGGGCTGAACACTGAAGCTTTCTTT. V and J are TRBV5-4 and TRBJ1-1; TRBD1 matches 8 bases. In germline, CDR1 is SGHNT, CDR2 YYREEE (reference sequence). V lost 4 bases and J lost 0; bases outside the gene matches: 8. The length of the CDR3 is 16 residues.

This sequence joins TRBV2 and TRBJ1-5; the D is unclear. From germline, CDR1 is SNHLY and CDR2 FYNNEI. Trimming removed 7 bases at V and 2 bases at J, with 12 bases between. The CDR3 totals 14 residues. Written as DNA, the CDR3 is TGTGCCAGCATTCAGGTGAAGGGCAATCAGCCCCAGCATTTT. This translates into CASIQVKGNQPQHF.

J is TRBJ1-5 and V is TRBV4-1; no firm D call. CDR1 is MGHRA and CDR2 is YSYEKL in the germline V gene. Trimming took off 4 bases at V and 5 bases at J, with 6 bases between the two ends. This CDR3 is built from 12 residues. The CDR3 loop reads CASSLRDQPQHF. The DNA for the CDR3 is TGCGCCAGCAGCCTGAGGGATCAGCCCCAGCATTTT.

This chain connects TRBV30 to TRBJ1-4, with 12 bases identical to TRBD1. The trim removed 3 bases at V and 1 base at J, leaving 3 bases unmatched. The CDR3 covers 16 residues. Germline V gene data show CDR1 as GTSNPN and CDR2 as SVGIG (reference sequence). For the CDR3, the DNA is TGTGCCTGGAGGGGACAGGGGGCTATAACTAATGAAAAACTGTTTTTT. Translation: CAWRGQGAITNEKLFF.